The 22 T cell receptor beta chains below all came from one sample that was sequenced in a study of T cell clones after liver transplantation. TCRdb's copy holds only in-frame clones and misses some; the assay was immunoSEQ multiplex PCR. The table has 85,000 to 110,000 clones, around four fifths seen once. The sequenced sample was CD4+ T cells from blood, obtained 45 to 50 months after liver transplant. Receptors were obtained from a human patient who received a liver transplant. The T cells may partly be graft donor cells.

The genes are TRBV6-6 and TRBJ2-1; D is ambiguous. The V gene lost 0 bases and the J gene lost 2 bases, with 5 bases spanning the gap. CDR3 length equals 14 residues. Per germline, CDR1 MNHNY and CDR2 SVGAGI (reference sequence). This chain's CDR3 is CASSYSKAYNEQFF. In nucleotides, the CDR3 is TGTGCCAGCAGTTACTCCAAGGCCTACAATGAGCAGTTCTTC.

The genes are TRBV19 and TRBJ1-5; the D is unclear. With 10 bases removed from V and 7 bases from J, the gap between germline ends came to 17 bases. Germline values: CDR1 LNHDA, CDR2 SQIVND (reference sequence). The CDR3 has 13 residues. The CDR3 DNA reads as TGTGCCAAGACCCAGGATGCCAGCCAGCCCCAGCATTTT. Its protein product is CAKTQDASQPQHF.

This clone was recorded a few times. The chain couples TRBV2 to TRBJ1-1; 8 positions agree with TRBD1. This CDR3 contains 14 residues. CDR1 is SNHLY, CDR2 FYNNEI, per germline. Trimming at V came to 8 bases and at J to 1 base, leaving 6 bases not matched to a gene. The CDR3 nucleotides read TGTGCCAGCTACCTCGGGACAGGGAACACTGAAGCTTTCTTT. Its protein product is CASYLGTGNTEAFF.

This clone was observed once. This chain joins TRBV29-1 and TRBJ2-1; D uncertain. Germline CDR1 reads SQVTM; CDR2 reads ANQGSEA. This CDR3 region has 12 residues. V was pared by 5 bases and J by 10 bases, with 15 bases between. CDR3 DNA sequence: TGCAGCGTTCCTGGCTACAATGAAGAGCAGTTCTTC. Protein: CSVPGYNEEQFF.

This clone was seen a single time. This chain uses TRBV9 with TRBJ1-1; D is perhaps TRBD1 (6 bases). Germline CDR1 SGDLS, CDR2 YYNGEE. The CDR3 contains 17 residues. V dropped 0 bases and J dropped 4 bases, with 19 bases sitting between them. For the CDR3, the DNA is TGTGCCAGCAGCGTAGAGGGGGTAATGCGTGCTGGCACTGAAGCTTTCTTT. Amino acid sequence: CASSVEGVMRAGTEAFF.

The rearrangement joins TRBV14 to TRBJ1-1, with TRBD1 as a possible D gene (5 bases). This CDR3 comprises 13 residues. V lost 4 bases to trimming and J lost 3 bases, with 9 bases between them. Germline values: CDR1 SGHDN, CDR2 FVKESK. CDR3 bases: TGTGCCAGCAGCCGAGACAGTTACACTGAAGCTTTCTTT. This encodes CASSRDSYTEAFF.

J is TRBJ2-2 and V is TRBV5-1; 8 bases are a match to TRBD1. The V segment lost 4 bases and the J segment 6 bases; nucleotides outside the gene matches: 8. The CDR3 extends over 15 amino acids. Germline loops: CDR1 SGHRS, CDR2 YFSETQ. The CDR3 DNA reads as TGCGCCAGCAGCCCGAGACAGGGGATCTCCGGGGAGCTGTTTTTT. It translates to CASSPRQGISGELFF.

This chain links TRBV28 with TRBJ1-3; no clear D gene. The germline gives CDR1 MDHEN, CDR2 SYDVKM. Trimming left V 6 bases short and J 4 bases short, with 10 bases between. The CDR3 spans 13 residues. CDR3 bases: TGTGCCAGCAGCCTGTCCGGGGGAAACACCATATATTTT. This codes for CASSLSGGNTIYF.

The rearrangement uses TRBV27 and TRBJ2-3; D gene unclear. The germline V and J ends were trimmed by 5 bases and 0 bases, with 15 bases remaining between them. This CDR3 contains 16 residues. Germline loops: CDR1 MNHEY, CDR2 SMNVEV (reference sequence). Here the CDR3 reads CASSPANPLSTDTQYF. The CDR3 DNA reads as TGTGCCAGCAGTCCGGCGAATCCCCTTAGCACAGATACGCAGTATTTT.

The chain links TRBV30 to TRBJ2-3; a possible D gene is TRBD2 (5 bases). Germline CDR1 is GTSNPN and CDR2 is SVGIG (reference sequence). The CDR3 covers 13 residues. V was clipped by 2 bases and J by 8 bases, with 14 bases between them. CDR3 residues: CAWSPERKGTQYF. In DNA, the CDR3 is TGTGCCTGGAGTCCTGAGCGGAAGGGTACGCAGTATTTT.

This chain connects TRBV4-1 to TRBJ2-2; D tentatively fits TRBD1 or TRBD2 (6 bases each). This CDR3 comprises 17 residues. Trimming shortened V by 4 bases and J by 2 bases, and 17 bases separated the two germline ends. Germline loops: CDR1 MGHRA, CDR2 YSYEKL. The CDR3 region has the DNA TGCGCCAGCAGCCCCCTACTTGGGGGGCCAAACACCGGGGAGCTGTTTTTT. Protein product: CASSPLLGGPNTGELFF.

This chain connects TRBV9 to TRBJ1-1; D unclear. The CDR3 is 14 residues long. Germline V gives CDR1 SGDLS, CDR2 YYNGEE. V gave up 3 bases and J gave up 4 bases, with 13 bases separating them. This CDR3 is CASSAGGRFTEAFF. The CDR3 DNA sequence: TGTGCCAGCAGCGCCGGCGGGAGATTCACTGAAGCTTTCTTT.

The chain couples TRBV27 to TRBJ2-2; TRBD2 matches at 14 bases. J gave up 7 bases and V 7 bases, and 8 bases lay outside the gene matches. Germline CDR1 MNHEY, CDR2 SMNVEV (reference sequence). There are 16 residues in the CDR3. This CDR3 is CASKGRLAGGGGELFF. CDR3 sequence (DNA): TGTGCCAGCAAAGGTCGACTAGCGGGAGGGGGCGGGGAGCTGTTTTTT.

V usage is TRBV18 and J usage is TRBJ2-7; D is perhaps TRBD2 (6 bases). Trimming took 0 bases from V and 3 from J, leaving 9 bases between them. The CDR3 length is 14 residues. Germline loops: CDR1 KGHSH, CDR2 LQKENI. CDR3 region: CASSPPGGFYEQYF. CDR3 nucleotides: TGTGCCAGCTCACCACCCGGGGGATTCTACGAGCAGTACTTC.

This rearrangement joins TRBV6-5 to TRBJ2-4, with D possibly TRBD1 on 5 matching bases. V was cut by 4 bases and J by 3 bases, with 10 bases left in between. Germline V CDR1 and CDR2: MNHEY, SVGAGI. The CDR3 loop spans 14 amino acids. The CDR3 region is CASSFERGKNIQYF. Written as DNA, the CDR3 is TGTGCCAGCAGTTTCGAAAGGGGCAAAAACATTCAGTACTTC.

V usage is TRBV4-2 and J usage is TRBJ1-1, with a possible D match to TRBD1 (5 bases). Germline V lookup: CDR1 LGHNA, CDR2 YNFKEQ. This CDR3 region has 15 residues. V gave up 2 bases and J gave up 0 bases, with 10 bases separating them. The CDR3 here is CASSQQSGMNTEAFF. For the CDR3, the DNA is TGTGCCAGCAGCCAACAGTCAGGGATGAACACTGAAGCTTTCTTT.

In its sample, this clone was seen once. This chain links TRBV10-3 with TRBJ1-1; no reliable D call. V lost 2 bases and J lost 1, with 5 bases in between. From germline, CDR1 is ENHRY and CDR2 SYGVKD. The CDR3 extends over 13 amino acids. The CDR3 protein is CAISELANTEAFF. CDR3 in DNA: TGTGCCATCAGTGAGCTGGCGAACACTGAAGCTTTCTTT.

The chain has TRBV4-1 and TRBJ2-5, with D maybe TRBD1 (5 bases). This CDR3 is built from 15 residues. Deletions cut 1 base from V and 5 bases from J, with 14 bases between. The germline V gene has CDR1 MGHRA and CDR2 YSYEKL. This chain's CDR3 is CASSQGKGYGETQYF. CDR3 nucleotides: TGCGCCAGCAGCCAAGGGAAGGGGTACGGGGAGACCCAGTACTTC.

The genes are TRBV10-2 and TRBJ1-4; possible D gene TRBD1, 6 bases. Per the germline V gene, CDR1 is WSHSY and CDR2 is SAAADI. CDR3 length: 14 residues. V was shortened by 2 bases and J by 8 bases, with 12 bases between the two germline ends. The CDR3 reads CASSEDGRGEKLFF. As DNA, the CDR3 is TGCGCCAGCAGTGAGGATGGCAGGGGCGAAAAACTGTTTTTT.

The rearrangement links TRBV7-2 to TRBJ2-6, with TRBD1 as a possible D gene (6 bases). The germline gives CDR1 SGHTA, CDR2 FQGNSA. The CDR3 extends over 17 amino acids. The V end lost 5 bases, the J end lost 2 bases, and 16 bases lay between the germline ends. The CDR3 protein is CASSTRSPGAGANVLTF. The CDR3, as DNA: TGTGCCAGCAGCACTAGATCCCCAGGGGCTGGGGCCAACGTCCTGACTTTC.

For the CDR3, the DNA is TGTGCCAGCAGCAGCAGGGGATTCCGCTCCTACGAGCAGTACTTC. Encoded protein: CASSSRGFRSYEQYF. The rearrangement uses TRBV5-6 and TRBJ2-7; D may be TRBD1 (6 bases). The CDR3 consists of 15 residues. Germline V CDR1 and CDR2: SGHDT, YYEEEE. Between the trimmed V and J ends, which lost 4 bases and 0 bases, there was a span of 14 bases.

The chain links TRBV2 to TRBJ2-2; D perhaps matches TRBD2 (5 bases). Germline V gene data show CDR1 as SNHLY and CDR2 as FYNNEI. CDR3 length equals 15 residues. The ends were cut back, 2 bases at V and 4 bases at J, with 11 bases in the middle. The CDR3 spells CASSEIGRGTGELFF. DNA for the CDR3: TGTGCCAGCAGTGAAATAGGTCGGGGCACCGGGGAGCTGTTTTTT.